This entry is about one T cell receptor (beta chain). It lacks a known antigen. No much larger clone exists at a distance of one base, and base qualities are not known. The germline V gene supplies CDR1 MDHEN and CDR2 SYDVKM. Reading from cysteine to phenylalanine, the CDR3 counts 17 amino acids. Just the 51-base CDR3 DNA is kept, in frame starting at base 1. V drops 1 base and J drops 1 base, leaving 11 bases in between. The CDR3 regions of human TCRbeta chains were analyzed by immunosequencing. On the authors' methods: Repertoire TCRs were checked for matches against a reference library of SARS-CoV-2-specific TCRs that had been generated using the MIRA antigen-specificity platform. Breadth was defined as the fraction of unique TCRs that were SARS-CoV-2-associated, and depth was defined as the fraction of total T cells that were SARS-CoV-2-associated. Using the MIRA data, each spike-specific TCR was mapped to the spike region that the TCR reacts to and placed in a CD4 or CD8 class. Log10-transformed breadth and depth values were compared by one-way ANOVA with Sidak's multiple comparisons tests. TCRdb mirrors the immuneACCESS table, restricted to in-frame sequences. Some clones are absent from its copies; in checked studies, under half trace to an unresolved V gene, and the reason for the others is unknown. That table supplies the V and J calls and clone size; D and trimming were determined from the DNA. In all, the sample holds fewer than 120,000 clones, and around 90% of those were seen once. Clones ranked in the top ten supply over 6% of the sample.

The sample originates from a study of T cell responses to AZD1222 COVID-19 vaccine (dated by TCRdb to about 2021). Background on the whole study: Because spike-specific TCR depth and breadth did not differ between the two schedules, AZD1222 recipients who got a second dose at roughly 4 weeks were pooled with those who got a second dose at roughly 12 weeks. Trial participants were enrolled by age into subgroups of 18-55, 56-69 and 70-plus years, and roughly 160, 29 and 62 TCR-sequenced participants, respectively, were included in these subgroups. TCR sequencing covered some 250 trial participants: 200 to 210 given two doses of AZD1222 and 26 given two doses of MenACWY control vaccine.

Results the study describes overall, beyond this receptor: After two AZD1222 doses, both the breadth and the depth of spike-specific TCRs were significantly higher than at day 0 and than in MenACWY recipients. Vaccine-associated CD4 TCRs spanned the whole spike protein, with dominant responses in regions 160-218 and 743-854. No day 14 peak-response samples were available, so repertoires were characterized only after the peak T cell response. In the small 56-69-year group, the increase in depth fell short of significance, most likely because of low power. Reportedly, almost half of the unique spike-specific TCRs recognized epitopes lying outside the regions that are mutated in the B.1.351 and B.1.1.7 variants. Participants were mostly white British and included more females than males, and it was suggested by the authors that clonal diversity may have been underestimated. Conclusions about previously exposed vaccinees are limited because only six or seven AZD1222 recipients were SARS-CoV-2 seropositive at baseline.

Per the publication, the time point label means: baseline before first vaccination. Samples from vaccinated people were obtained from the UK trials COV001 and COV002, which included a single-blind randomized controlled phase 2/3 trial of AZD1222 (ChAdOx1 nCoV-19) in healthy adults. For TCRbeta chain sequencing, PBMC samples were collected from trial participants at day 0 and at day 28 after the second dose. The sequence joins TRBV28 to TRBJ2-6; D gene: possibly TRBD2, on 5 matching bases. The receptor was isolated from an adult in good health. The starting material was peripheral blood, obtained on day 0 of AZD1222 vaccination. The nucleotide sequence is TGTGCCAGCAGTTTATCGGGGATGGGGTCTGGGGCCAACGTCCTGACTTTC. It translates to CASSLSGMGSGANVLTF.